Listed below are T cell receptor beta chains from one sample, sequenced in a study of blood T cell repertoires in COVID-19. TCRdb's copy holds only in-frame clones and misses some; the assay was immunoSEQ multiplex PCR. The data contain 150,000 to 200,000 clones, roughly 80% of them singletons. The sequenced sample was peripheral blood. Source of these receptors: a man in his fifties or sixties who had recovered from COVID-19. CDR3s include the opening cysteine and the closing phenylalanine or tryptophan.

v_gene,j_gene,CDR3aa
TRBV7-3,TRBJ2-1,CASSVRTSREYNEQFF
TRBV29-1,TRBJ2-1,CSVPTGDRSYNEQFF
TRBV7-2,TRBJ2-5,CASSLYGGSKGETQYF
TRBV5-1,TRBJ1-2,CASSKDSPGPYGYTF
TRBV7-3,TRBJ2-7,CASSLGQGSNEQYF
TRBV5-4,TRBJ1-2,CASSTQGAGYTF
TRBV7-9,TRBJ2-2,CASSLLRGNTGELFF
TRBV18,TRBJ2-5,CASSPRMGLARETQYF
TRBV15,TRBJ1-1,CATSRNGQSNTEAFF
TRBV20-1,TRBJ2-7,CSAPSQYEQYF
TRBV12-3/TRBV12-4,TRBJ1-2,CASSKGLDYGYTF
TRBV5-4,TRBJ1-1,CASSGGDRVSPKAFF
TRBV7-3,TRBJ2-1,CASSLSVYNEQFF
TRBV2,TRBJ2-4,CASSPGEAKNIQYF
TRBV3-1/TRBV3-2,TRBJ2-5,CASSQDITGEAMETQYF
TRBV30,TRBJ2-1,CAWSTGTSVSYNEQFF
TRBV10-1,TRBJ2-1,CASSGQDFGQSSYNEQFF
TRBV5-4,TRBJ2-2,CASSLRASGNTGELFF
TRBV7-9,TRBJ2-7,CASSQQLAGPYEQYF
TRBV2,TRBJ1-5,CASSGAQIQPQHF
TRBV29-1,TRBJ2-1,CSLNRLAGGGSYNEQFF
TRBV5-5,TRBJ1-1,CASSLAPSSSNTEAFF
TRBV10-3,TRBJ2-2,CAITGQGTDTGELFF
TRBV19,TRBJ2-7,CASSTGDSSYEQYF
TRBV9,TRBJ1-1,CASSVGEGGRNTEAFF
TRBV5-1,TRBJ2-1,CASSLLETTQFF
TRBV2,TRBJ2-7,CASRDGGLDSYEQYF
TRBV11-2,TRBJ2-1,CASSVRQGRQFF
TRBV4-3,TRBJ2-3,CASSQESDLALDTQYF
TRBV7-8,TRBJ2-2,CASIIGGRGTGELFF
TRBV9,TRBJ2-1,CASSVSGTSTKLEQFF
TRBV7-8,TRBJ1-1,CASSWVGQGNTEAFF
TRBV28,TRBJ2-4,CASRYAGGRTKNIQYF
TRBV5-1,TRBJ1-1,CASSLVGAAEAFF
TRBV14,TRBJ1-4,CASSQAPRSNEKLFF
TRBV6-1,TRBJ1-6,CASSELMSPLHF
TRBV4-1,TRBJ2-5,CASSPAAVVETQYF
TRBV6-2/TRBV6-3,TRBJ2-1,CASSFYGRTNNEQFF
TRBV29-1,TRBJ2-7,CSAGQGYDEQYF
TRBV14,TRBJ2-7,CASSQEPGWRVYF
TRBV6-5,TRBJ1-1,CASTGHPSTEAFF
TRBV4-3,TRBJ2-3,CASSQEPTGTSFTDTQYF
TRBV24-1,TRBJ2-2,CATSDRLAAPGELFF
TRBV28,TRBJ2-7,CASTNNHEQYF
TRBV19,TRBJ1-5,CASSILREFNQPQHF
TRBV7-2,TRBJ2-7,CASSPQPGQGTEQYF
TRBV19,TRBJ1-5,CASQAVAGSSQPQHF
TRBV7-9,TRBJ2-1,CASSSPGTSSYNEQFF
TRBV6-5,TRBJ2-1,CASGTSGRYNEQFF
TRBV11-2,TRBJ2-3,CASSERGTGGNTQYF
TRBV30,TRBJ2-5,CAWSIAEETQYF
TRBV6-5,TRBJ1-1,CASSYFRGRITEAFF
TRBV10-3,TRBJ1-4,CAISVTGLGEKLFF
TRBV18,TRBJ2-1,CASSPPGLAGNEQFF
TRBV5-5,TRBJ1-6,CASSLATGQNSPLHF
TRBV6-5,TRBJ1-1,CASSYVGGSVNTEAFF
TRBV29-1,TRBJ2-7,CSVEDQSSGGNYEQYF
TRBV6-5,TRBJ2-2,CASSTRGNTGELFF
TRBV19,TRBJ2-5,CASSIGTNVQETQYF